Reported below is one TCR beta chain. Reprocessing the 5' RACE reads, TCRdb reports a single entry for every CDR3 protein and omits DNA. Recorded here are 150,000 to 200,000 distinct CDR3 sequences; the top ten clones represent less than 20%. CDR1 and CDR2 (germline): DFQATT, SNEGSKA (reference sequence). CDR3 length: 14 amino acids. The sample belongs to a study of T cells expressing NK-cell markers. This chain links TRBV20-1 with TRBJ1-1; TCRdb names TRBD1, which stays unverified in the absence of DNA. The TCR sequence derives from a woman aged 18-69 years in good health. Source material: blood T cells: a sorted CD56 or NKG2C T cell subset, CD4+ or CD8+ T cells, or bulk PBMC T cells (not recorded which). The chain's CDR3 is CSARDGGRNTEAFF.